This T cell receptor (beta chain) came from a study of T cell changes during pregnancy in multiple sclerosis. This CDR3 region has 16 residues. The germline V gene has CDR1 SGHKS and CDR2 YYEKEE (reference sequence). Trimming took 4 bases from V and 6 from J; bases not matched to a gene: 15. By share of the sample, this clone is medium-sized. Sequencing was performed with immunoSEQ multiplex PCR; in TCRdb, only in-frame clones are kept and a portion is missing. Seen here are about 77,000 clones, around nine tenths observed once, and the top ten hold 1.9%. The material sequenced was peripheral blood, taken before pregnancy. This TCR was sampled from a female donor with multiple sclerosis, enrolled in a pregnancy study. The chain has TRBV5-5 and TRBJ2-7; the match to TRBD1 covers 8 bases. The CDR3 is CASSPHFDRGLAEQYF. CDR3 nucleotide sequence: TGTGCCAGCAGCCCCCACTTTGACAGGGGCCTAGCCGAGCAGTACTTC.